Listed below are T cell receptor beta chains from one sample, sequenced in a study of shared clonotypes between healthy human individuals. TCRdb's table, derived via immunoSEQ multiplex PCR, lists solely in-frame clones and lacks some. The profile shows around 370,000 clones, 95% to 97% of them singletons. The source material was memory CD8+ T cells sorted from blood. These receptors all come from a man between 25 and 39 years old in good health. CDR3s include the opening cysteine and the closing phenylalanine or tryptophan. Fields, in order: J gene, CDR3 length, clone size, V gene, D gene, CDR3 protein, CDR3 DNA. The D gene is left open where the match is weak. Clone size is shown for a subset of rows, as once, few, many or a class of expanded clone.

TRBJ2-7 | 13 | - | TRBV28 | TRBD2 | CASNSGAVYEQYF | TGTGCCAGCAACAGCGGGGCCGTATACGAGCAGTACTTC
TRBJ1-1 | 11 | - | TRBV30 | - | CARGAGTEAFF | TGCGCCCGGGGGGCTGGCACTGAAGCTTTCTTT
TRBJ2-7 | 12 | - | TRBV7-9 | TRBD1 | CASSSGTGGKYF | TGTGCCAGCAGCTCCGGGACAGGGGGCAAGTACTTC
TRBJ2-2 | 14 | - | TRBV30 | - | CAWSVTTNTGELFF | TGTGCCTGGAGTGTAACCACGAACACCGGGGAGCTGTTTTTT
TRBJ1-4 | 16 | - | TRBV5-1 | - | CASSFRVQATNEKLFF | TGCGCCAGCAGCTTCCGGGTACAGGCAACTAATGAAAAACTGTTTTTT
TRBJ2-7 | 13 | - | TRBV18 | - | CASSPPWGYEQYF | TGTGCCAGCTCACCACCTTGGGGGTACGAGCAGTACTTC
TRBJ2-3 | 13 | - | TRBV5-1 | - | CASKVESTDTQYF | TGCGCCAGCAAGGTAGAGAGCACAGATACGCAGTATTTT
TRBJ2-2 | 13 | - | TRBV6-6 | - | CASRLTPSGELFF | TGTGCCAGCAGATTGACCCCATCCGGGGAGCTGTTTTTT
TRBJ2-1 | 14 | - | TRBV27 | - | CASSATSHRNEQFF | TGTGCCAGCAGCGCCACTAGCCACCGTAATGAGCAGTTCTTC
TRBJ1-3 | 14 | - | TRBV7-2 | TRBD1 | CASSLGTGGNTIYF | TGTGCCAGCAGCTTAGGGACAGGGGGAAACACCATATATTTT
TRBJ1-1 | 12 | - | TRBV28 | - | CASSWGNTEAFF | TGTGCCAGCAGTTGGGGGAACACTGAAGCTTTCTTT
TRBJ2-5 | 13 | - | TRBV29-1 | TRBD2 | CSNAQSSGETQYF | TGCAGCAATGCACAGTCTAGCGGCGAGACCCAGTACTTC
TRBJ2-7 | 14 | - | TRBV5-6 | - | CASSRAESSYEQYF | TGTGCCAGCAGCCGGGCGGAAAGCTCCTACGAGCAGTACTTC
TRBJ2-6 | 19 | once | TRBV7-9 | - | CASSFLGTGPYAGANVLTF | TGTGCCAGCAGCTTTTTGGGGACGGGCCCTTATGCTGGGGCCAACGTCCTGACTTTC
TRBJ2-1 | 16 | once | TRBV7-2 | TRBD2 | CASSLGLAGSYNEQFF | TGTGCCAGCAGCTTAGGACTAGCGGGATCGTACAATGAGCAGTTCTTC
TRBJ2-1 | 14 | - | TRBV5-1 | - | CASSLVPDYNEQFF | TGCGCCAGCAGCTTGGTGCCCGACTATAATGAGCAGTTCTTC
TRBJ1-5 | 14 | - | TRBV28 | TRBD1 | CASSLTGGNQPQHF | TGTGCCAGCAGTTTGACAGGGGGCAATCAGCCCCAGCATTTT
TRBJ2-3 | 17 | - | TRBV5-1 | TRBD1 | CASSLAFRTGGTDTQYF | TGCGCCAGCAGCTTGGCTTTTCGGACAGGGGGCACAGATACGCAGTATTTT
TRBJ1-5 | 17 | - | TRBV21-1 | - | CASRDTRTGGRDQPQHF | TGTGCCAGCAGAGACACTAGGACAGGGGGCAGGGATCAGCCCCAGCATTTT
TRBJ1-5 | 22 | - | TRBV12-5 | TRBD1 | CASGLFPTQQGALRGSNQPQHF | TGTGCTAGTGGTTTGTTCCCCACCCAACAGGGGGCGTTAAGGGGTAGCAATCAGCCCCAGCATTTT